The 10 T cell receptor beta chains given below trace back to one sample, sequenced in a study of cytomegalovirus exposure and HLA in healthy donors. PCR employed 60 Vbeta and 13 Jbeta primers. The data were produced by immunoSEQ multiplex PCR, yet TCRdb's version contains in-frame clones alone and is incomplete. In the table there are roughly 100,000 clones, about four fifths of which are singletons. Sequenced input: PBMCs. Source of these receptors: a female donor in good health and CMV-seropositive.

The rearrangement links TRBV2 to TRBJ2-7, with 10 bases lining up with TRBD2. There are 14 residues in the CDR3. Losses at the gene ends were 6 bases for V and 4 bases for J; bases not matched to a gene: 6. From germline, CDR1 is SNHLY and CDR2 FYNNEI. The CDR3 DNA reads as TGTGCCAGCAGCCCGGGACTAGCGTCTTACGAGCAGTACTTC. This encodes CASSPGLASYEQYF.

The V and J genes are TRBV5-6 and TRBJ1-2; D is ambiguous. In germline, CDR1 is SGHDT, CDR2 YYEEEE. V shed 1 base and J shed 2 bases, with 15 bases lying between them. The CDR3 length is 16 residues. CDR3 residues: CASSLIMAVLNYGYTF. The CDR3 DNA reads as TGTGCCAGCAGCTTGATAATGGCAGTTTTAAACTATGGCTACACCTTC.

The rearrangement links TRBV19 to TRBJ2-4; D is unresolved. There are 13 residues in the CDR3. V shed 5 bases and J shed 6 bases, with 11 bases lying between them. The germline CDR1 and CDR2 sequences are LNHDA and SQIVND (reference sequence). The DNA of the CDR3 is TGTGCCAGTAGTCTTAACCCGGGAAACATTCAGTACTTC. Its translation is CASSLNPGNIQYF.

The chain employs TRBV11-2 and TRBJ1-2; TRBD1 is a possible D gene (6 bases). The CDR3 is 16 amino acids. In germline, CDR1 is SGHAT, CDR2 FQNNGV. Trimming shortened V by 1 base and J by 4 bases, and 16 bases separated the two germline ends. CDR3 DNA sequence: TGTGCCAGCAGCTTAGCCCTGACAGGCGGTGGCTATGGCTACACCTTC. This codes for CASSLALTGGGYGYTF.

Worth noting for this clone: The same CDR3 arises from other DNA sequences in this sample as well. CDR3 bases: TGCGCCAGCAGCTTGGTGGGGGGATACGAGCAGTACTTC. It specifies CASSLVGGYEQYF. This chain connects TRBV5-1 to TRBJ2-7; the D gene is possibly TRBD2 (6 bases). The CDR3 extends over 13 amino acids. CDR1 and CDR2 from the germline V gene are SGHRS and YFSETQ. V was trimmed by 0 bases and J by 4 bases, leaving 8 bases between them.

The V gene is TRBV28, the J gene TRBJ2-7; perhaps TRBD1 as D (5 bases). The V and J ends lost 5 bases and 6 bases respectively, with 20 bases between them. CDR3 length: 15 amino acids. Germline loops: CDR1 MDHEN, CDR2 SYDVKM. CDR3 amino acids: CASSQNPGRQSEQYF. In DNA form, the CDR3 reads TGTGCCAGCAGTCAGAATCCAGGGCGTCAGAGCGAGCAGTACTTC.

The chain combines TRBV7-2 with TRBJ2-1; D is ambiguous. The CDR3 spans 14 residues. V was trimmed by 1 base and J by 6 bases, leaving 10 bases between them. In germline, CDR1 is SGHTA, CDR2 FQGNSA. CDR3: CASSLVGSFNEQFF. Written as DNA, the CDR3 is TGTGCCAGCAGCTTAGTCGGGTCTTTCAATGAGCAGTTCTTC. The full variable domain, rest sourced from reference TRBV7-2 and TRBJ2-1, is GAGVSQSPSNKVTEKGKDVELRCDPISGHTALYWYRQSLGQGLEFLIYFQGNSAPDKSGLPSDRFSAERTGGSVSTLTIQRTQQEDSAVYLCASSLVGSFNEQFFGPGTRLTVL.

The chain employs TRBV11-2 and TRBJ2-3; maybe TRBD1 (5 bases). The CDR3 runs to 13 residues. Germline lookup yields CDR1 SGHAT and CDR2 FQNNGV. The V end lost 3 bases, the J end lost 3 bases, and 7 bases lay between the germline ends. The CDR3 DNA is TGTGCCAGCAGCTTGACAGTAACAGATACGCAGTATTTT. It translates to CASSLTVTDTQYF.

The J gene is TRBJ2-5, the V gene TRBV19; tentative D call: TRBD1 (6 bases). Trimming cost V 4 bases and J 1 base, with 13 bases left between them. Germline-derived CDR1 and CDR2 are LNHDA and SQIVND (reference sequence). CDR3 size: 15 residues. The CDR3 bases are TGTGCCAGTAGTACCTACAGGGCGACCCAAGAGACCCAGTACTTC. Translating it yields CASSTYRATQETQYF.

This chain joins TRBV5-4 and TRBJ1-1, with 12 nucleotides matching TRBD1. This CDR3 is 17 amino acids long. Germline assignment: CDR1 SGHNT and CDR2 YYREEE (reference sequence). Germline trimming cut 0 bases from V and 6 bases from J; bases unmatched to any gene: 9. In nucleotides, the CDR3 is TGTGCCAGCAGCTTGGTAGGGACAGGGGGCGTAAGTTCTGAAGCTTTCTTT. Protein product: CASSLVGTGGVSSEAFF.